This T cell receptor beta chain was obtained from a study of beta chain features in type 1 diabetes. Study at large: Across the samples, more than 85 million sorted cells were examined in total.

Expressed TCRB transcripts were sequenced because the isolated RNA had all been reverse transcribed beforehand. Data came from immunoSEQ multiplex PCR; TCRdb stores just in-frame clones and leaves some out. Of 600,000 to 700,000 clones in the sample, 9.5% to 15% were seen once. Findings and caveats of the study: Among all four CD4+ subsets, Type 1 diabetes patients had TCRB CDR3s that were moderately but significantly shorter.

Purity (above 95%) was reached by all sorted populations. CDR3 length equals 14 residues. Trimming pared 3 bases from V and 1 base from J, leaving 6 bases between. Germline V gene sequence: CDR1 MNHEY, CDR2 SMNVEV (reference sequence). Notes on this clone: Its specificity is unknown.

Sequenced input: naive CD4+ T cells from blood. This receptor was obtained from a man aged 25 to 45 with type 1 diabetes. This chain links TRBV27 with TRBJ2-2, with D uncertain. CDR3 nucleotide sequence: TGTGCCAGCAGTTTGCAGGTGAACACCGGGGAGCTGTTTTTT. Protein: CASSLQVNTGELFF.